Below, 2 T cell receptor beta chains from the same sample are listed, as sequenced in a study of T cells in Graves' hyperthyroidism and ophthalmopathy. Amplified TCR beta CDR3 regions came from RNA transcripts. A set of HTBI primers served as the primers for a first-round RT-PCR of the TCR CDR3. Via MiXCR, TCRdb re-called the multiplex PCR reads, giving one row per CDR3 protein. Of roughly 380,000 distinct CDR3 sequences listed, about 13% are singletons. Specimen: blood. Receptor source: a man younger than 45 with Graves' hyperthyroidism that later progressed to Graves' ophthalmopathy.

In this sample, this clonotype turned up many times. The chain recombines TRBV7-8 with TRBJ2-5; no reliable D call. Trimming removed 5 bases from V and 1 base from J, with 23 bases in between. There are 18 residues in the CDR3. The germline V gene has CDR1 SGHVS and CDR2 FQNEAQ. The CDR3 is CASSIFARSIQSQETQYF. DNA of the CDR3: TGTGCCAGCAGCATATTCGCGCGGTCAATCCAGTCCCAAGAGACCCAGTACTTC.

This clonotype was seen at least ten times. The chain employs TRBV13 and TRBJ2-1, with 12 nucleotides matching TRBD2. CDR1 and CDR2 from the germline V gene are PRHDT and FYEKMQ (reference sequence). The J segment lost 8 bases and the V segment lost 5 bases, leaving 7 bases of the junction unmatched. This CDR3 has 15 amino acids. CDR3 bases: TGTGCCAGCAGCCTCCCGACTAGCGGGGGCGATGAGCAGTTCTTC. It specifies CASSLPTSGGDEQFF. The full variable domain, in which reference TRBV13 and TRBJ2-1 provide the parts outside the CDR3, is AAGVIQSPRHLIKEKRETATLKCYPIPRHDTVYWYQQGPGQDPQFLISFYEKMQSDKGSIPDRFSAQQFSDYHSELNMSSLELGDSALYFCASSLPTSGGDEQFFGPGTRLTVL.